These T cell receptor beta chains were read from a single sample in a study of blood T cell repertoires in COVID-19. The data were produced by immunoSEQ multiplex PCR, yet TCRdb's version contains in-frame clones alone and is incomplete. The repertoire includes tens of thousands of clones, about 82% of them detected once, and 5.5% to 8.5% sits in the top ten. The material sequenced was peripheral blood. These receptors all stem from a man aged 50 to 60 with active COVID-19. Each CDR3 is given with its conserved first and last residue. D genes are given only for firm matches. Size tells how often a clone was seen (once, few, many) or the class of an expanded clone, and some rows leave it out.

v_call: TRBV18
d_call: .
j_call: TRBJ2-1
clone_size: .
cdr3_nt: TGTGCCAGCTCACCAGGGGGACTCAATGAGCAGTTCTTC
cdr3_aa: CASSPGGLNEQFF

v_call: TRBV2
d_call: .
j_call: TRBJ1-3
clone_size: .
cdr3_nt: TGTGCCAGCAGTGGGGAGGGCGCCATATATTTT
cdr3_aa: CASSGEGAIYF

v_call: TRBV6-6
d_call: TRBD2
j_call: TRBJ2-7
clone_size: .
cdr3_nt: TGTGCCAGCGCCGACAAGGCTAGCGGGGGGTCCTACGAGCAGTACTTC
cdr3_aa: CASADKASGGSYEQYF

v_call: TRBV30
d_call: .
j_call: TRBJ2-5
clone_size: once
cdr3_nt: TGTGCCTGGAGCAGAGACACCCAAGAGACCCAGTACTTC
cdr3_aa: CAWSRDTQETQYF

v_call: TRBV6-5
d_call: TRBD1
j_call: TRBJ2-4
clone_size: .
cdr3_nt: TGTGCCAGCAGCTCCAGGGGGACAGCCAAAAACATTCAGTACTTC
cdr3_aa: CASSSRGTAKNIQYF

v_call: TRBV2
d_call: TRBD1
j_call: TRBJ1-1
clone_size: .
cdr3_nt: TGTGCCGTAGGACAGGGGGTAACTGAAGCTTTCTTT
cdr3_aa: CAVGQGVTEAFF

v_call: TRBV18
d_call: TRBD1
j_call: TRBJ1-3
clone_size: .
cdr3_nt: TGTGCCAGCTCACCCGGACAGGGCGGTGGAAACACCATATATTTT
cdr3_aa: CASSPGQGGGNTIYF

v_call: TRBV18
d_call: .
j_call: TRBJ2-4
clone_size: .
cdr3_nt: TGTGCCAGCTCACCGGCAGGGAGGGCCAAAAACATTCAGTACTTC
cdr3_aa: CASSPAGRAKNIQYF

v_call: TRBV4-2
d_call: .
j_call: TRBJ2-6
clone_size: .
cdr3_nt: TGTGCCAGCAGCCCTTCCGCGGGGTTTGGGGCCAACGTCCTGACTTTC
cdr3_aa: CASSPSAGFGANVLTF

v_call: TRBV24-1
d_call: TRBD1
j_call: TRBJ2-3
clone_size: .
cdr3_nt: TGTGCCACCAGTGCCCGCGACAGGGGGCGACTGAGCACAGATACGCAGTATTTT
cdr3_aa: CATSARDRGRLSTDTQYF

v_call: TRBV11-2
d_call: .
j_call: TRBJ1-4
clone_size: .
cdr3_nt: TGTGCCAGCAGCTTGACCGGGACACCTGAAAAACTGTTTTTT
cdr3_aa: CASSLTGTPEKLFF

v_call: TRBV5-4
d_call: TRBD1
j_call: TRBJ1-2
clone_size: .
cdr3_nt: TGTGCCAGCCGGGACAGGGGGGTCGATGGCTACACCTTC
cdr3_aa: CASRDRGVDGYTF

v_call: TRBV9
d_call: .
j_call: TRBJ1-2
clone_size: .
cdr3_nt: TGTGCCAGCAGCGTATCGGGTGCCCATGGCTACACCTTC
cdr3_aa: CASSVSGAHGYTF

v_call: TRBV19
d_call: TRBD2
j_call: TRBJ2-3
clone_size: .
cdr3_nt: TGTGCCAGTAGGGGACTAGCGGGAGCCGATACGCAGTATTTT
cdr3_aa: CASRGLAGADTQYF

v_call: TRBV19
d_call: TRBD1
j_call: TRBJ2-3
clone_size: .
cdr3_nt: TGTGCCAGTAGTCGGGGGACAGGGGTATTCGGAGCGGTTATCACAGATACGCAGTATTTT
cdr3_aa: CASSRGTGVFGAVITDTQYF

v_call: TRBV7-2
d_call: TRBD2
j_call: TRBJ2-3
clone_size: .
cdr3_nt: TGTGCCAGCAGCTTACTCAAGACTAGCGGCCGCACAGATACGCAGTATTTT
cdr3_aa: CASSLLKTSGRTDTQYF

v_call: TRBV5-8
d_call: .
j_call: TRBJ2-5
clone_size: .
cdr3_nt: TGTGCCAGCAGCCCCCGGGAGACTGGGGAGACCCAGTACTTC
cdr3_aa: CASSPRETGETQYF

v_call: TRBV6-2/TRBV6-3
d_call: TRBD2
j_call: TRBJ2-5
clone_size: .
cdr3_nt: TGTGCCAGCAGTCGGCGATTACTAGCGGGCCGACCTGCCACCCAGTACTTC
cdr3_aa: CASSRRLLAGRPATQYF

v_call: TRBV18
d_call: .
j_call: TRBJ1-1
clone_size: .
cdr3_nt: TGTGCCAGCTCACCAGGGGGGGCGAACACTGAAGCTTTCTTT
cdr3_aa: CASSPGGANTEAFF

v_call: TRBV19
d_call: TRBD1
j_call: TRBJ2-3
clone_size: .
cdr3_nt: TGTGCCAGTAGCCCGGGACAGGGCAGCCCAGATACGCAGTATTTT
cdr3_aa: CASSPGQGSPDTQYF

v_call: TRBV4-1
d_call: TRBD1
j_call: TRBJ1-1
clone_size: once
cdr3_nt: TGCGCCAGCAGCCCCATAATTGATCGACAGGGCTTTAACACTGAAGCTTTCTTT
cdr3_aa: CASSPIIDRQGFNTEAFF

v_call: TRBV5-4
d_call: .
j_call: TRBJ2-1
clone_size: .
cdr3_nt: TGTGCCAGCAGATCACGGCAGGGGTATGAGCAGTTCTTC
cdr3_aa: CASRSRQGYEQFF

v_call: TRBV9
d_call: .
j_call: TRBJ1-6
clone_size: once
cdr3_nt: TGTGCCAGCAGCGTACGAAGGGGCAATTCACCCCTCCACTTT
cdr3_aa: CASSVRRGNSPLHF

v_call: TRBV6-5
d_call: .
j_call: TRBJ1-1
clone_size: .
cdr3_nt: TGTGCCAGCAGTTACTCCGGACAGTTGAACACTGAAGCTTTCTTT
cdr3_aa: CASSYSGQLNTEAFF

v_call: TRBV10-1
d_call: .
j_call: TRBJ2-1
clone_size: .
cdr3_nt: TGCGCCAGCAGTGGGACTCGCGACGGGTACGGGTTCTTC
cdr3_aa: CASSGTRDGYGFF

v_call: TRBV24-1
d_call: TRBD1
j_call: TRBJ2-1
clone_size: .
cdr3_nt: TGTGCCACCAGTCCGAGGACAGGGACCTACAATGAGCAGTTCTTC
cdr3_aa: CATSPRTGTYNEQFF

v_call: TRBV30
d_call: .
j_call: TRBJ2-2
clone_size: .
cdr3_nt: TGTGCCTGGAGTCCAATAGCGGATGCGGGCACCGGGGAGCTGTTTTTT
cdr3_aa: CAWSPIADAGTGELFF

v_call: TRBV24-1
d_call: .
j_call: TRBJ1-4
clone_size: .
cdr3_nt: TGTGCCACCAGTGATGGAGGGCTGGGTGGTAATGAAAAACTGTTTTTT
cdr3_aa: CATSDGGLGGNEKLFF

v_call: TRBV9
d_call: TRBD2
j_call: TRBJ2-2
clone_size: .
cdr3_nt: TGTGCCAGCAGCGCGAGCGGGAGCCAGGTTGGCGGGGAGCTGTTTTTT
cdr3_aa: CASSASGSQVGGELFF

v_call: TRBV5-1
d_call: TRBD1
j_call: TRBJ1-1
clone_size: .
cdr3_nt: TGCGCCAGCAGCTTGCCCGGGACAGGGACAGCTTTCTTT
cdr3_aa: CASSLPGTGTAFF

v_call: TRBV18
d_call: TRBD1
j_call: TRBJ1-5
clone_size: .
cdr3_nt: TGTGCCAGCTCACAGGGACAGGGAGGCAATCAGCCCCAGCATTTT
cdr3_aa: CASSQGQGGNQPQHF

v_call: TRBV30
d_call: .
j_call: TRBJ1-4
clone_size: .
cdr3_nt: TGTGCCTGGAATATATTTGGAGGGGCGAATGAAAAACTGTTTTTT
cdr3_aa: CAWNIFGGANEKLFF

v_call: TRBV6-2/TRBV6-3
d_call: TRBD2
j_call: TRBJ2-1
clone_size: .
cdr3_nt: TGTGCCAGCAGCCCAACCGGGACTAGCGGGGGGGGGTACAATGAGCAGTTCTTC
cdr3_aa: CASSPTGTSGGGYNEQFF

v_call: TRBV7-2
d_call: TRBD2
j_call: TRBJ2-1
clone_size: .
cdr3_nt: TGTGCCAGCACCCCTAGCGGGAGAGCGGTTGGTGAGCAGTTCTTC
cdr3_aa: CASTPSGRAVGEQFF

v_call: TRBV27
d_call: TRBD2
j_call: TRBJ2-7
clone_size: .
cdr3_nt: TGTGCCACCGGGCGGCGGGGGAGCTACGAGCAGTACTTC
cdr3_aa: CATGRRGSYEQYF

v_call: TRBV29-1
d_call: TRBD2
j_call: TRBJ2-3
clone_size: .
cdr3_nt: TGCAGCGTTGTTGGTTCGTTACTAGCGGGAGGGAGCACAGATACGCAGTATTTT
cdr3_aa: CSVVGSLLAGGSTDTQYF

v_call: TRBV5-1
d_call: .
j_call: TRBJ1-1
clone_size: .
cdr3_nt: TGCGCCAGCAGCTTGGTTGCGGGAGGGAACACTGAAGCTTTCTTT
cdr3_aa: CASSLVAGGNTEAFF

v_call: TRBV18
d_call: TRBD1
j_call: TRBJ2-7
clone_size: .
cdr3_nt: TGTGCCAGCTCACCTAGGACAGGGGTAGGGTACGAGCAGTACTTC
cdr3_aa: CASSPRTGVGYEQYF

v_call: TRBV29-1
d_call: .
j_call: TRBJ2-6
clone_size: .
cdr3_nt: TGCAGCGTTGAATTGGGGAGCTCTGGGGCCAACGTCCTGACTTTC
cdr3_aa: CSVELGSSGANVLTF

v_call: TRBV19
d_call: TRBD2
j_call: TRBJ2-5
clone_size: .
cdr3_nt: TGTGCCAGTAGTATCGGGGGGAATGTGGAGACCCAGTACTTC
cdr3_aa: CASSIGGNVETQYF

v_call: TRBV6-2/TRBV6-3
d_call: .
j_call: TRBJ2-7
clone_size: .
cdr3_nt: TGTGCCAGCAGTTTGAGGTACGAGCAGTACTTC
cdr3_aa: CASSLRYEQYF

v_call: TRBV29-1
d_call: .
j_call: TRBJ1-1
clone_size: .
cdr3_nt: TGCAGCGTTAGGACACAAACAAGGGGAACAGCTGAAGCTTTCTTT
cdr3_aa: CSVRTQTRGTAEAFF

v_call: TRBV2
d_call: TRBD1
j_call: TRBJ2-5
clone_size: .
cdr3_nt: TGTGCCAGCAGTACCGGGACAGGGTTATTCGGAGAGACCCAGTACTTC
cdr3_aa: CASSTGTGLFGETQYF

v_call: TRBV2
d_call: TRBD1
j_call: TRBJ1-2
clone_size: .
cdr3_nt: TGTGCCAGCAGTGAGGGGACAGGCCCCTATGGCTACACCTTC
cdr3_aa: CASSEGTGPYGYTF

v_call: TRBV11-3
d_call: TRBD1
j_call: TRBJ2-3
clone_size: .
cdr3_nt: TGTGCCAGCAGCTTAGATCAGGGGACAGAGCCGGCAGATACGCAGTATTTT
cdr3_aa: CASSLDQGTEPADTQYF

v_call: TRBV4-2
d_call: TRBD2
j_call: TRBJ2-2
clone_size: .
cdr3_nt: TGTGCCAGCAGCCAAGAGGCTAGCGGGAGCGGTATAAGAACCGGGGAGCTGTTTTTT
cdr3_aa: CASSQEASGSGIRTGELFF

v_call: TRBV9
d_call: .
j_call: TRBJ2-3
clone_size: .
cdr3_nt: TGTGCCAGCAGCGTTACAGGGGCGGGGAACACAGATACGCAGTATTTT
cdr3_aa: CASSVTGAGNTDTQYF